This T cell receptor beta chain was sequenced for a study of CD8 T cells in ankylosing spondylitis. This clonotype has ten or more counts. Antigen specificity is unknown. Making the TCR beta libraries involved quantitative 5'-RACE with molecular barcodes. TCRdb reprocessed the 5' RACE reads with MiXCR, giving one entry per CDR3 protein. This sample has 40,000 to 55,000 distinct CDR3 sequences, with approximately 8% found just once. The germline gives CDR1 SGHRS, CDR2 YFSETQ. V was cut by 0 bases and J by 6 bases, with 11 bases left in between. There are 14 residues in the CDR3. Study-wide points: Within matched ankylosing spondylitis synovial fluid, disease-linked clones were reportedly significantly enriched. Earlier work had already found some motif variants in reactive arthritis synovial fluid and blood.

The genes are TRBV5-1 and TRBJ2-3, with a weak D call TRBD1 (5 bases). The sequence derives from a female donor with ankylosing spondylitis or in good health (not recorded which). Sequencing input: blood, either unsorted or a sorted T cell fraction (not recorded which). This CDR3 is CASSLATGTDTQYF. In nucleotides, the CDR3 is TGCGCCAGCAGCTTGGCTACAGGAACGGATACGCAGTATTTT.